The sample holds a few counts of the clone carrying this T cell receptor (beta chain). What it binds is not known. This sample was taken from a study of T cell repertoires in cytomegalovirus infection. TCRdb analysed the reads with MiXCR anew, one entry per CDR3 protein. This sample has hundreds of thousands of distinct CDR3 sequences, with 31% found just once. Trimming took 5 bases from V and 7 from J, leaving 8 bases between them. Germline CDR1 is SGHVS and CDR2 is FNYEAQ. CDR3 size: 11 residues. The material sequenced was cultured CD8+ T cells from PBMCs, taken from culture after CMV antigen stimulation. This chain uses TRBV7-6 with TRBJ1-2; D is undetermined. This TCR was recovered from a human donor in good health (CMV status not recorded). Some clones in this sample may be carry-over from other donors' samples. The CDR3 loop reads CASSHAGGYTF. CDR3 DNA sequence: TGTGCCAGCAGCCATGCTGGTGGCTACACCTTC.